The rows below give T cell receptor beta chains drawn from one sample of a study of blood T cell repertoires in COVID-19. Sequencing used immunoSEQ multiplex PCR; TCRdb keeps in-frame clones, though not all of them. The sample lists over 150,000 clones, 83% occurring once. The sample comprised peripheral blood. The origin of the receptors is a woman older than 75 with acute or convalescent COVID-19. CDR3s include the opening cysteine and the closing phenylalanine or tryptophan. D genes are given only for firm matches. Expanded clones get a size class; other rows say once, few or many, or leave the size out.

d_call	clone_size	j_call	v_call	cdr3_nt	cdr3_aa
.	.	TRBJ1-5	TRBV6-4	TGTGCCAGCAGTGAGGAGTTCGATCCTAATCAGCCCCAGCATTTT	CASSEEFDPNQPQHF
.	.	TRBJ1-1	TRBV7-3	TGTGCCAGCAGCCCACAGGGGAACACTGAAGCTTTCTTT	CASSPQGNTEAFF
.	.	TRBJ2-6	TRBV9	TGTGCCAGCAGCCCCCACTCATGGCTGAGGACTACCCGCCTCTCTGGGGCCAACGTCCTGACTTTC	CASSPHSWLRTTRLSGANVLTF
.	few	TRBJ1-2	TRBV30	TGTGCCTGGGGCGGTCCCCCGGGCTATGGCTACACCTTC	CAWGGPPGYGYTF
TRBD1	.	TRBJ2-6	TRBV5-4	TGTGCCAGCAGCTGGCAGGGGGCGCTGAGGGAGAGTGGGGCCAACGTCCTGACTTTC	CASSWQGALRESGANVLTF
.	.	TRBJ2-3	TRBV13	TGTGCCAGCAGCTTAGGTGGGCAAGATACGCAGTATTTT	CASSLGGQDTQYF
.	.	TRBJ2-2	TRBV18	TGTGCCAGCTCAAAAACACAGGTTCCGAACACCGGGGAGCTGTTTTTT	CASSKTQVPNTGELFF
TRBD2	.	TRBJ2-2	TRBV30	TGTGCCTGGAGTCCTCTAGCGGGAGCAACCGGGGAGCTGTTTTTT	CAWSPLAGATGELFF
.	.	TRBJ2-7	TRBV21-1	TGTGCCAGCACTCAAACCCGGGACAGTGCACACGAGCAGTACTTC	CASTQTRDSAHEQYF
.	.	TRBJ1-2	TRBV10-1	TGCGCCAGCAGTGAAGGGAGCTATGGCTACACCTTC	CASSEGSYGYTF
.	.	TRBJ2-6	TRBV5-1	TGCGCCAGCAGCTCCCGGGCTGGAGGCAACGTCCTGACTTTC	CASSSRAGGNVLTF
.	once	TRBJ2-3	TRBV7-2	TGTGCCAGCAGCTTAGCGCCGGGTGATACGCAGTATTTT	CASSLAPGDTQYF
.	.	TRBJ1-2	TRBV19	TGTGCCAGTAGTATAGTTGGAGTCACGAACTATGGCTACACCTTC	CASSIVGVTNYGYTF
.	.	TRBJ1-1	TRBV7-8	TGTGCCGGCAGCCCAAGGACAGCCCAAAGTGGAGCTTTCTTT	CAGSPRTAQSGAFF
.	.	TRBJ1-2	TRBV6-2/TRBV6-3	TGTGCCAGCAGTTACTCGGCAGCTAACTATGGCTACACCTTC	CASSYSAANYGYTF
.	.	TRBJ1-1	TRBV6-5	TGTGCCACCAAGGACCGGACAGTGGAAGCTTTCTTT	CATKDRTVEAFF
TRBD1	.	TRBJ1-1	TRBV7-2	TGTGCCAGCAGCCCGAGGGACAGGGCTGAAGCTTTCTTT	CASSPRDRAEAFF
.	.	TRBJ2-6	TRBV4-3	TGCGCCAGCAGCCAAGTCGGGAGACAGGGAGACGTTGCTGGGGCCAACGTCCTGACTTTC	CASSQVGRQGDVAGANVLTF
TRBD1	.	TRBJ2-3	TRBV11-1	TGTGCCAGCAGCACTCGACAGGGCTCAGATACGCAGTATTTT	CASSTRQGSDTQYF
.	once	TRBJ2-7	TRBV6-5	TGTGCCAGCACCGCGGGACAGAATCTTTACGAGCAGTACTTC	CASTAGQNLYEQYF
.	.	TRBJ1-5	TRBV2	TGTGCCAGCAGTCGAACAGTCAATCAGCCCCAGCATTTT	CASSRTVNQPQHF
TRBD1	.	TRBJ2-1	TRBV27	TGTGCCACCTCGGACAGGGGGCATGGTGAGCAGTTCTTC	CATSDRGHGEQFF
TRBD2	.	TRBJ2-5	TRBV18	TGTGCCAGCTCACCACTTAGCGGGACCCAAGAGACCCAGTACTTC	CASSPLSGTQETQYF
.	few	TRBJ2-5	TRBV7-6	TGTGCCAGCAGCCCCGCGGGGTCCCGAGAGACCCAGTACTTC	CASSPAGSRETQYF
.	.	TRBJ1-1	TRBV6-5	TGTGCCAGCAGTTACTCGGTGCTTCTAAACACTGAAGCTTTCTTT	CASSYSVLLNTEAFF
.	.	TRBJ2-2	TRBV25-1	TGTGCCAGCAGTGAATCGGGGGTCGGGGAGCTGTTTTTT	CASSESGVGELFF
TRBD2	.	TRBJ2-5	TRBV6-6	TGTGCCAGCAGTACGCCGGGGGGAAGCGGAGAGACCCAGTACTTC	CASSTPGGSGETQYF
.	.	TRBJ1-6	TRBV27	TGTGCCAGCAGTTTACCCACAGGGCTCAATTCACCCCTCCACTTT	CASSLPTGLNSPLHF
.	.	TRBJ1-2	TRBV6-2/TRBV6-3	TGTGCCAGCAGTAATCCGGGTTTTCACTATGGCTACACCTTC	CASSNPGFHYGYTF
.	.	TRBJ1-4	TRBV12-3/TRBV12-4	TGTGCCAGCAGTGTAACGACGGGAAAACTGTTTTTT	CASSVTTGKLFF
TRBD2	.	TRBJ2-5	TRBV11-2	TGTGCCAGCAGCTTAGTTGCCCGGGGGGAAGAGACCCAGTACTTC	CASSLVARGEETQYF
.	.	TRBJ2-1	TRBV21-1	TGTGCCAGCAGCAAGGGCCCAGGGATTGAGAATGAGCAGTTCTTC	CASSKGPGIENEQFF
TRBD2	once	TRBJ2-1	TRBV29-1	TGCAGCGTTGAAAGGCTAGCGGGGGAGCGGCAGTTCTTC	CSVERLAGERQFF
TRBD1	.	TRBJ2-7	TRBV4-2	TGTGCCAGCAGCCAAGGACAGGGATACTACGAGCAGTACTTC	CASSQGQGYYEQYF
.	many	TRBJ2-7	TRBV7-9	TGTGCCAGCAGTTTTAACTACGAGCAGTACTTC	CASSFNYEQYF
.	.	TRBJ1-6	TRBV5-1	TGCGCCAGCAGCTACGCGGAGCACTCACCCCTCCACTTT	CASSYAEHSPLHF
TRBD2	.	TRBJ2-3	TRBV19	TGTGCCAGTACGGGACTAGGAGTGACGCAGTATTTT	CASTGLGVTQYF
TRBD1	.	TRBJ1-2	TRBV7-2	TGTGCCAGCAGCGTAGACAGGGCGATGAACTATGGCTACACCTTC	CASSVDRAMNYGYTF
TRBD1	.	TRBJ1-1	TRBV5-1	TGCGCCAGCAGCTTGGATGGCAGGGGGTCTAACACTGAAGCTTTCTTT	CASSLDGRGSNTEAFF
TRBD2	.	TRBJ2-3	TRBV28	TGTGCCAGCAGTTCAGCGGGGGGGCAGTTTAGTGGGACAGATACGCAGTATTTT	CASSSAGGQFSGTDTQYF
.	.	TRBJ1-1	TRBV28	TGTGCCAGCATCCAGAACACTGAAGCTTTCTTT	CASIQNTEAFF